This TCR beta chain was profiled in a study of CD8 T cells in Susac syndrome. Negative isolation was used for CD8+ and CD4+ T cells, and FACS enrichment was applied to TEMRA cells. General study findings and limits: As acknowledged by the study, its TCR sequencing and HLA analysis included a relatively small number of individuals.

It was with random hexamers that 0.5 to 1 ug RNA was reverse transcribed. Amplification of TCR beta CDR3 across 54 Vbeta and 13 Jbeta was performed with immunoSEQ multiplex PCR. TCRdb re-analysed the immunoSEQ multiplex PCR reads in MiXCR, keeping a single row per CDR3 protein. The sample shows some 63,000 distinct CDR3 sequences, 90% to 95% of them seen only once. A note on this clonotype: Its specificity is not known. One end of the junction varies from germline; a read error may be responsible.

This CDR3 contains 15 residues. The germline CDR1 and CDR2 sequences are DFQATT and SNEGSKA (reference sequence). This receptor was taken from a human donor with multiple sclerosis. The gene calls are TRBV20-1 and TRBJ2-7, with 11 bases aligning to TRBD1. Sample: CD8+ T cells from PBMCs. CDR3 loop: CSARGGDRGTYEQYF. CDR3 in DNA: TGCAGTGCCAGAGGCGGGGACAGGGGGACCTACGAGCAGTACTTC.